A single T cell receptor beta chain is shown here with its context. The antigen remains undetermined. The data belong to a study of T cell repertoires in cytomegalovirus infection. Study-wide context: Carrying CMV and the relevant HLA type showed in public TCR beta signatures. Notes on the study in general: Ex vivo responses were dominated by HLA-C-restricted CMV-specific TCR beta clonotypes. Summed frequency of public TCR beta families distinguished CMV carriers with the relevant HLA.

MiXCR was run by TCRdb on the reads, yielding one entry per CDR3 protein. The table has 110,000 to 150,000 distinct CDR3 sequences, about 6% seen once. V was shortened by 3 bases and J by 2 bases, with 16 bases between the two germline ends. The CDR3 contains 16 residues. Germline values: CDR1 LNHDA, CDR2 SQIVND (reference sequence). Sequenced material: PBMCs. The J gene is TRBJ1-1, the V gene TRBV19; D is unclear. The sequence was collected from a human donor in good health (CMV status not recorded). Some clones in this sample may be carry-over from other donors' samples. Here the CDR3 reads CASSIEAGPFNTEAFF. In DNA, the CDR3 is TGTGCCAGTAGTATCGAGGCAGGTCCTTTTAACACTGAAGCTTTCTTT.